A single sample gave rise to the 17 T cell receptor beta chains below, sequenced in a study of T cells in women clearing cervical HPV infection. Assay: immunoSEQ multiplex PCR; the TCRdb copy retains only in-frame clones and omits some. The ten most abundant clones cover around 4.5% of a sample with over 30,000 clones. Sequences were obtained from blood buffy coat. These receptors originate from a woman aged 18 to 75 with a cervical HPV16 infection that either progressed to CIN3+ or cleared (not recorded which).

As concerns this clone: The observed sequence ends 3 residues before the CDR3 terminus, with the missing tail filled in from the germline J gene. The chain couples TRBV2 to TRBJ1-5; a possible D gene is TRBD1 (5 bases). V lost 6 bases to trimming and J lost 5 bases, with 11 bases between them. CDR1 SNHLY and CDR2 FYNNEI come from the germline V gene. This CDR3 has 13 amino acids. CDR3 DNA, as far as it was read: TGTGCCAGCAGGCCCAGGGAGGATCAGCCC. Translated: CASRPREDQP. The whole CDR3 sequence reads CASRPREDQPQHF.

As regards this clone: The read ends 3 residues shy of where the CDR3 ends; the end is completed using the germline J gene. V is TRBV12-3 or TRBV12-4 and J is TRBJ1-2; D remains ambiguous. The CDR3 runs 13 residues. V lost 6 bases, J lost 2 bases, and 10 bases lay in between. The sequenced part of the CDR3 DNA is TGTGCCAGCAGCCGGACGGGGAACTATGGC. Protein product: CASSRTGNYG. The entire CDR3 sequence reads CASSRTGNYGYTF.

Points on this clone: The CDR3 extends 3 residues past the end of the read, so its final part is completed from the germline J gene. The chain combines TRBV10-3 with TRBJ2-1, with 7 positions matching TRBD1. The CDR3 totals 14 residues. Germline V gene sequence: CDR1 ENHRY, CDR2 SYGVKD. Trimming cost V 0 bases and J 7 bases; bases outside gene matches: 3. CDR3 bases read: TGTGCCATCAGTGAGTCGAGGGACAGAAATGAG. Translation: CAISESRDRNE. The entire CDR3 sequence reads CAISESRDRNEQFF.

As for this clone: The CDR3 goes on 3 residues after the read ends, and that part is filled in from the germline J gene. The J gene is TRBJ2-7, the V gene TRBV14; D ambiguous. V dropped 4 bases and J dropped 3 bases, with 4 bases sitting between them. CDR3 length equals 11 residues. Germline V gives CDR1 SGHDN, CDR2 FVKESK. The CDR3 region is CASSPGYEQYF. The sequenced CDR3 bases are TGTGCCAGCAGCCCCGGCTACGAG.

This clone registers medium-sized by frequency. The read comes to an end 3 residues before the CDR3 does, leaving the germline J gene to fill in the end. V usage is TRBV6-4 and J usage is TRBJ2-3; 8 bases line up with TRBD2. CDR1 is MRHNA and CDR2 is SNTAGT in the germline V gene. This CDR3 contains 15 residues. V shed 2 bases, J shed 6 bases, and the junction held 7 bases outside the gene matches. The sequenced CDR3 bases are TGTGCCAGCAGTGACGACGGGGGGGCTTCTGATACG. Translated, it gives CASSDDGGASDT. The entire CDR3 protein reads CASSDDGGASDTQYF.

As regards this clone: The read falls 3 residues short of the CDR3 end, and the missing part is taken from the germline J gene. The chain employs TRBV18 and TRBJ1-6; 7 bases line up with TRBD1. V was pared by 3 bases and J by 5 bases, with 1 base of the junction left unmatched. The CDR3 runs to 14 residues. In germline, CDR1 is KGHSH, CDR2 LQKENI. CDR3 DNA (partial): TGTGCCAGCTCACCGACAGGGAATAATTCACCC. Amino acid sequence: CASSPTGNNSP. The complete CDR3 protein is CASSPTGNNSPLHF.

About this clone: The read is 3 residues too short to cover the CDR3 end, so that end is filled in from the germline J gene. V gene TRBV20-1 combines with J gene TRBJ1-2; D unresolved. CDR1 and CDR2 from the germline V gene are DFQATT and SNEGSKA (reference sequence). With 3 bases removed from V and 3 bases from J, the gap between germline ends came to 8 bases. The CDR3 runs to 12 residues. CDR3 bases read: TGCAGTGCTAGCCCCCAGGACTATGGC. Its translation is CSASPQDYG. The whole CDR3 sequence is CSASPQDYGYTF.

Notes on this clone: Read coverage stops 3 residues before the CDR3 terminus; the germline J gene supplies the remainder. This sequence joins TRBV7-9 and TRBJ2-5; TRBD2 matches 9 bases. CDR1 SEHNR and CDR2 FQNEAQ come from the germline V gene (reference sequence). CDR3 length equals 15 residues. V lost 4 bases to trimming and J lost 5 bases; unmatched junction nucleotides: 8. The CDR3 bases that were read are TGTGCCAGCAGCTCCAACCCGAGCGGGGGGGAGACC. Protein product: CASSSNPSGGET. The full CDR3 protein is CASSSNPSGGETQYF.

To note about this clone: The missing CDR3 end, 3 residues past where the read stops, is filled in from the germline J gene. The chain has TRBV7-8 and TRBJ1-2; 9 positions agree with TRBD1. V trimming: 5 bases; J trimming: 4 bases; junction bases outside the gene matches: 17. Germline V CDR1 and CDR2: SGHVS, FQNEAQ. This CDR3 is built from 18 residues. The CDR3 DNA, read in part, is TGTGCCAGCAGCCCAGGGGTAGGGACAGGGCGGGGTTTCTATGGC. Translation: CASSPGVGTGRGFYG. The complete CDR3 reads CASSPGVGTGRGFYGYTF.

A remark on this clone: Sequencing ends 3 residues short of the CDR3 end; the germline J gene provides the rest. The V gene is TRBV19, the J gene TRBJ1-5, with no clear D. This CDR3 comprises 15 residues. The V end was cut by 5 bases, the J end by 0 bases, with 11 bases between. The germline V gene encodes CDR1 LNHDA and CDR2 SQIVND (reference sequence). CDR3 DNA, as far as it was read: TGTGCCAGTAGTCTCCAGGAAAATAGCAATCAGCCC. Residues: CASSLQENSNQP. The entire CDR3 protein reads CASSLQENSNQPQHF.

Concerning this clone: The read is 3 residues too short to cover the CDR3 end, so that end is filled in from the germline J gene. The chain joins TRBV20-1 to TRBJ2-1; 11 bases are a match to TRBD2. The V gene end was trimmed by 5 bases and the J gene end by 4 bases; junction bases not matched to a gene: 4. The CDR3 extends over 14 amino acids. CDR1 is DFQATT and CDR2 is SNEGSKA in the germline V gene (reference sequence). The sequenced CDR3 bases are TGCAGTGCTTTTAGCGGGGGGGCGTACAATGAG. Its protein product is CSAFSGGAYNE. The entire CDR3 reads CSAFSGGAYNEQFF.

Remarks on this clone: The read terminates 3 residues before the CDR3 end, so the remaining end is supplied by the germline J gene. V and J are TRBV4-1 and TRBJ1-4; 10 bases match TRBD1. J gave up 6 bases and V 0 bases, and 1 base lay outside the gene matches. The CDR3 is 15 amino acids. The germline gives CDR1 MGHRA, CDR2 YSYEKL. The CDR3: CASSQDGTGDEKLFF. The part of the CDR3 DNA that was read is TGCGCCAGCAGCCAAGATGGGACAGGGGATGAAAAA.

For this clone: The CDR3 is cut off 3 residues early in the read; its end comes from the germline J gene. This chain connects TRBV29-1 to TRBJ2-7; 13 nucleotides agree with TRBD2. Germline assignment: CDR1 SQVTM and CDR2 ANQGSEA. Trimming at V came to 6 bases and at J to 3 bases, leaving 5 bases not matched to a gene. The CDR3 totals 14 residues. The CDR3 here is CSVEGLAGSYEQYF. The covered CDR3 bases are TGCAGCGTAGAGGGACTAGCGGGGAGCTACGAG.

As for this clone: The CDR3 extends 3 residues past the end of the read, so its final part is completed from the germline J gene. The J gene is TRBJ1-4, the V gene TRBV6-1, with D unresolved. From germline, CDR1 is MNHNS and CDR2 SASEGT. This CDR3 is 15 amino acids long. Trimming shortened V by 2 bases and J by 6 bases, and 13 bases separated the two germline ends. CDR3 loop: CASSERGEVHEKLFF. The covered CDR3 bases are TGTGCCAGCAGTGAACGCGGGGAAGTTCATGAAAAA.

With regard to this clone: The missing CDR3 end, 3 residues past where the read stops, is filled in from the germline J gene. The chain uses TRBV2 and TRBJ2-1, with a possible D match to TRBD1 (5 bases). The CDR3 length is 14 residues. The germline gives CDR1 SNHLY, CDR2 FYNNEI. The V end was cut by 7 bases, the J end by 6 bases, with 16 bases between. CDR3 bases read: TGTGCCAGCATCAGGGCCTTAACGGGCAATGAG. Protein product: CASIRALTGNE. The whole CDR3 protein reads CASIRALTGNEQFF.

Comment on this clone: The read is 3 residues too short to cover the CDR3 end, so that end is filled in from the germline J gene. The rearrangement joins TRBV7-9 to TRBJ2-1; TRBD1 is a possible D gene (5 bases). In germline, CDR1 is SEHNR, CDR2 FQNEAQ (reference sequence). This CDR3 is built from 15 residues. Trimming cost V 4 bases and J 1 base, with 11 bases left between them. CDR3 sequence: CASSSHDSSYNEQFF. The part of the CDR3 DNA that was read is TGTGCCAGCAGCTCCCACGACAGTTCCTACAATGAG.

On this clone: The read is 3 residues too short to cover the CDR3 end, so that end is filled in from the germline J gene. The genes are TRBV20-1 and TRBJ1-2, with D maybe TRBD1 (5 bases). The CDR3 is 13 residues long. The ends were cut back, 8 bases at V and 6 bases at J, with 19 bases in the middle. In germline, CDR1 is DFQATT, CDR2 SNEGSKA (reference sequence). The sequenced part of the CDR3 DNA is TGCAGTACATGGACGGGGGTCGGGCATGGC. This encodes CSTWTGVGHG. The entire CDR3 is CSTWTGVGHGYTF.